This passage covers 8 T cell receptor beta chains from one sample sequenced in a study of T cell responses to AZD1222 COVID-19 vaccine. The protocol was immunoSEQ multiplex PCR, while the TCRdb copy is restricted to in-frame clones and leaves out a portion. This table holds more than 150,000 clones, 90% to 95% found once. This sample comprised peripheral blood, obtained 28 days after the second AZD1222 dose. The source of these receptors is an adult who received the AZD1222 COVID-19 vaccine.

The chain combines TRBV18 with TRBJ1-2; TRBD1 is a possible D gene (5 bases). This CDR3 is built from 14 residues. Per germline, CDR1 KGHSH and CDR2 LQKENI. V was shortened by 1 base and J by 8 bases, with 14 bases between the two germline ends. CDR3 nucleotides: TGTGCCAGCTCACCACTGACAGAGCGCTTCGGCTACACCTTC. As protein: CASSPLTERFGYTF.

The chain uses TRBV10-2 and TRBJ1-4, with D perhaps TRBD1 (6 bases). The V end lost 3 bases, the J end lost 0 bases, and 11 bases lay between the germline ends. There are 16 residues in the CDR3. Germline-derived CDR1 and CDR2 are WSHSY and SAAADI. The CDR3 loop is CASSDRGSATNEKLFF. The CDR3 nucleotides are TGCGCCAGCAGTGACAGGGGATCTGCAACTAATGAAAAACTGTTTTTT.

The chain carries TRBV7-2 and TRBJ2-5, with no clear D. Germline values: CDR1 SGHTA, CDR2 FQGNSA. Deletions cut 2 bases from V and 2 bases from J, with 3 bases between. CDR3 length: 12 residues. The CDR3 protein is CASSLTQETQYF. DNA of the CDR3: TGTGCCAGCAGCTTAACTCAAGAGACCCAGTACTTC.

The J gene is TRBJ1-4, the V gene TRBV28; TRBD1 is a possible D gene (6 bases). This CDR3 has 15 amino acids. The germline CDR1 and CDR2 sequences are MDHEN and SYDVKM. V was clipped by 5 bases and J by 7 bases, with 17 bases between them. The CDR3 reads CASSPAGVEGEKLFF. The CDR3 coding sequence is TGTGCCAGCAGTCCAGCAGGGGTAGAAGGTGAAAAACTGTTTTTT.

The chain uses TRBV3-1 (or the pseudogene TRBV3-2) and TRBJ2-2; 7 nucleotides match TRBD2. Germline CDR1 and CDR2: LGHDT and YNNKEL (reference sequence). The CDR3 loop spans 16 amino acids. Trimming at V came to 4 bases and at J to 8 bases, leaving 13 bases not matched to a gene. CDR3 sequence: CASSPWDYTYRGELFF. The CDR3 coding sequence is TGTGCCAGCAGCCCCTGGGACTACACTTATAGAGGGGAGCTGTTTTTT.

CDR3 DNA: TGTGCCAGTAGTGAGCGGATTTATAATTCACCCCTCCACTTT. Protein: CASSERIYNSPLHF. The rearrangement uses TRBV19 and TRBJ1-6; the D is unclear. CDR3 size: 14 residues. Germline values: CDR1 LNHDA, CDR2 SQIVND (reference sequence). Trimming removed 5 bases from V and 4 bases from J, with 9 bases in between.

The CDR3 DNA follows: TGTGCCAGCAGCCGAGAGCGGGAGGCATTCTACGAGCAGTACTTC. Translation: CASSREREAFYEQYF. The chain recombines TRBV4-2 with TRBJ2-7; TRBD2 matches at 9 bases. The germline V gene has CDR1 LGHNA and CDR2 YNFKEQ. After removal of 4 bases from V and 3 bases from J, the junction contained 7 bases not matched to a gene. The CDR3 loop spans 15 amino acids.

The chain uses TRBV28 and TRBJ1-1; the D is unclear. The CDR3 consists of 13 residues. V dropped 4 bases and J dropped 4 bases, with 10 bases sitting between them. The germline V gene has CDR1 MDHEN and CDR2 SYDVKM. In nucleotides, the CDR3 is TGTGCCAGCAGTTACGGGGTGGGCACTGAAGCTTTCTTT. It yields the protein CASSYGVGTEAFF. The variable domain in full, completed from reference TRBV28 and TRBJ1-1, reads DVKVTQSSRYLVKRTGEKVFLECVQDMDHENMFWYRQDPGLGLRLIYFSYDVKMKEKGDIPEGYSVSREKKERFSLILESASTNQTSMYLCASSYGVGTEAFFGQGTRLTVV.